Each of the 15 T cell receptor beta chains below was sequenced from the same sample in a study of T cell responses to AZD1222 COVID-19 vaccine. TCRdb's table, derived via immunoSEQ multiplex PCR, lists solely in-frame clones and lacks some. Altogether some 150,000 clones are present, 90% to 95% being singletons, with the ten largest covering 1.5% to 2%. The material sequenced was peripheral blood, taken on day 0 of AZD1222 vaccination. The source of these receptors is an adult in good health.

This rearrangement joins TRBV10-3 to TRBJ1-2, with 8 bases lining up with TRBD1. Germline values: CDR1 ENHRY, CDR2 SYGVKD. The junction had 10 bases not matched to a gene; V was cut back by 8 bases and J by 8 bases. The CDR3 runs to 13 residues. The CDR3 loop is CAIWWQGAEGYTF. The CDR3 DNA reads as TGTGCCATCTGGTGGCAGGGGGCTGAAGGCTACACCTTC.

The chain is built from TRBV4-3 and TRBJ1-2; D uncertain. V was trimmed by 1 base and J by 13 bases, leaving 10 bases between them. Germline V CDR1 and CDR2: LGHNA, YSLEER. CDR3 length: 11 amino acids. The CDR3 DNA is TGCGCCAGCAGCCAAGGTACAGTCCGCACCTTC. As protein: CASSQGTVRTF.

The chain is built from TRBV12-3 or TRBV12-4 and TRBJ1-1, with D possibly matching TRBD1 (5 bases). V was clipped by 5 bases and J by 10 bases, with 8 bases between them. CDR3 size: 10 residues. CDR3 loop: CASSAQGAFF. In DNA form, the CDR3 reads TGTGCCAGCAGTGCTCAGGGAGCTTTCTTT.

The chain combines TRBV3-1 (or the pseudogene TRBV3-2) with TRBJ1-1; the match to TRBD1 covers 7 bases. V lost 1 base to trimming and J lost 5 bases; unmatched junction nucleotides: 4. This CDR3 spans 14 amino acids. Germline lookup yields CDR1 LGHDT and CDR2 YNNKEL (reference sequence). The CDR3 DNA sequence: TGTGCCAGCAGCCAAGGCTTCAGGGGGACTGAAGCTTTCTTT. Encoded protein: CASSQGFRGTEAFF.

The rearrangement uses TRBV7-8 and TRBJ2-5; D ambiguous. The V gene lost 2 bases and the J gene lost 7 bases, with 14 bases spanning the gap. There are 14 residues in the CDR3. In germline, CDR1 is SGHVS, CDR2 FQNEAQ. The CDR3 is CASSLPRVVGTQYF. The CDR3, as DNA: TGTGCCAGCAGCTTACCCCGCGTGGTGGGGACCCAGTACTTC.

This clone was found once. The chain couples TRBV30 to TRBJ1-3; D is unresolved. Between the trimmed V and J ends, which lost 2 bases and 7 bases, there was a span of 21 bases. From germline, CDR1 is GTSNPN and CDR2 SVGIG (reference sequence). CDR3 length equals 16 residues. The CDR3 DNA reads TGTGCCTGGAGTCAACGCATGAACCAGCGAACGAACACCATATATTTT. This sequence encodes CAWSQRMNQRTNTIYF.

The CDR3 nucleotides read TGTGCCAGCAGTTTAGCCCCTTCAGGAGCTTTCTTT. Residues: CASSLAPSGAFF. V and J are TRBV12-3 or TRBV12-4 and TRBJ1-1; no firm D call. The CDR3 is made up of 12 amino acids. The germline V and J ends were trimmed by 0 bases and 10 bases, with 9 bases remaining between them.

The gene calls are TRBV5-6 and TRBJ1-5; TRBD1 might be the D (6 bases). This CDR3 is built from 14 residues. Looked up from germline, CDR1 is SGHDT and CDR2 is YYEEEE. V was shortened by 4 bases and J by 6 bases, with 14 bases between the two germline ends. The CDR3 nucleotides are TGTGCCAGCAGCCCCGGGGGGGCGGCTCAGCCCCAGCATTTT. Translation gives CASSPGGAAQPQHF.

The chain links TRBV11-3 to TRBJ2-1, with D hard to call. Trimming left V 5 bases short and J 6 bases short, with 11 bases between. The CDR3 has 13 amino acids. The germline V gene has CDR1 SGHNT and CDR2 YENEEA. The CDR3 DNA is TGTGCCAGCAGCCCCGACGGAACCAATGAGCAGTTCTTC. Protein: CASSPDGTNEQFF.

The chain joins TRBV7-2 to TRBJ1-1; no definite D call. The CDR3 length is 14 residues. The germline V gene encodes CDR1 SGHTA and CDR2 FQGNSA. V was clipped by 1 base and J by 1 base, with 7 bases between them. CDR3 in DNA: TGTGCCAGCAGCTTAGGGAGCCCGAACACTGAAGCTTTCTTT. Residues: CASSLGSPNTEAFF.

The genes are TRBV25-1 and TRBJ1-6, with D possibly being TRBD1 (5 bases). The CDR3 has 14 amino acids. From germline, CDR1 is MGHDK and CDR2 SYGVNS. Between the trimmed V and J ends, which lost 6 bases and 4 bases, there was a span of 10 bases. This CDR3 reads CASRIDRYNSPLHF. The CDR3 DNA follows: TGTGCCAGCAGAATAGACAGATATAATTCACCCCTCCACTTT. The full variable domain, its missing parts supplied by reference TRBV25-1 and TRBJ1-6, is EADIYQTPRYLVIGTGKKITLECSQTMGHDKMYWYQQDPGMELHLIHYSYGVNSTEKGDLSSESTVSRIRTEHFPLTLESARPSHTSQYLCASRIDRYNSPLHFGNGTRLTVT.

V gene TRBV15 combines with J gene TRBJ1-5, with no clear D. The CDR3 length is 15 residues. Germline V lookup: CDR1 LNHNV, CDR2 YYDKDF (reference sequence). Between the trimmed V and J ends, which lost 1 base and 2 bases, there was a span of 9 bases. In DNA form, the CDR3 reads TGTGCCACCAGCAGAGCACGCGTCGGCAATCAGCCCCAGCATTTT. Residues: CATSRARVGNQPQHF. The whole variable domain, filled in from reference TRBV15 and TRBJ1-5, reads DAMVIQNPRYQVTQFGKPVTLSCSQTLNHNVMYWYQQKSSQAPKLLFHYYDKDFNNEADTPDNFQSRRPNTSFCFLDIRSPGLGDTAMYLCATSRARVGNQPQHFGDGTRLSIL.

This sequence joins TRBV7-3 and TRBJ2-7, with a possible D match to TRBD2 (6 bases). Trimming pared 5 bases from V and 0 bases from J, leaving 14 bases between. The CDR3 loop spans 15 amino acids. CDR1 SGHTA and CDR2 FQGTGA come from the germline V gene. The CDR3 DNA is TGTGCCAGCAGCCCCATGGCGGGGACCTCCTACGAGCAGTACTTC. Translating gives CASSPMAGTSYEQYF.

The rearrangement uses TRBV25-1 and TRBJ2-7; TRBD2 matches at 8 bases. Germline V gene sequence: CDR1 MGHDK, CDR2 SYGVNS. The V segment lost 2 bases and the J segment 0 bases; nucleotides outside the gene matches: 3. The CDR3 covers 15 residues. CDR3 protein: CASSEKRGRSYEQYF. CDR3 nucleotide sequence: TGTGCCAGCAGTGAAAAGCGGGGGCGCTCCTACGAGCAGTACTTC.

The rearrangement joins TRBV5-1 to TRBJ1-6, with D possibly matching TRBD1 (6 bases). The CDR3 has 14 residues. Germline V lookup: CDR1 SGHRS, CDR2 YFSETQ. V was clipped by 4 bases and J by 9 bases, with 14 bases between them. The CDR3 here is CASSVDRSISPLHF. CDR3 sequence (DNA): TGCGCCAGCAGCGTCGACAGGTCCATTTCACCCCTCCACTTT.